The sequence of this T cell receptor (beta chain) was determined in a study of OX40 agonist ivuxolimab in advanced cancers. Study outcomes and limitations: CD8+ T cells showed, on average, more clonal expansion than CD4+ cells.

Of note for this clone: As yet, its antigen is unknown.

Profiling relied on immunoSEQ multiplex PCR, and the TCRdb table lists in-frame clones only, not all of them. The data hold approximately 28,000 clones, with more than 70% observed a single time. V was cut by 4 bases and J by 0 bases, with 12 bases left in between. The germline V gene has CDR1 SGHDT and CDR2 YYEEEE. The length of the CDR3 is 15 residues. The V gene is TRBV5-6, the J gene TRBJ2-3; D remains unclear. This TCR derives from an adult with an advanced solid tumor such as melanoma, head and neck, liver or kidney cancer. This specimen consisted of CD4+ or CD8+ T cells sorted from blood, obtained in a trial of the OX40 agonist ivuxolimab. DNA of the CDR3: TGTGCCAGCAGCCCCGACTCCGGTAGCACAGATACGCAGTATTTT. Translated: CASSPDSGSTDTQYF.